This TCR beta chain derives from a study of CD8+ T cells in alopecia areata. Study-wide background: Grafted skin came from C3H/HeJ donors with spontaneous alopecia (about 6-13 months old) and was placed on approximately 7-11-week-old female C3H/HeJ mice.

TCR sequencing used cDNA made by reverse transcription of extracted RNA. Assay used: immunoSEQ multiplex PCR; TCRdb lists only in-frame clones, some missing. This sample shows 270,000 or so clones and no singletons; more than 0.95% rests with the ten largest. Study-level results: Higher clonality was seen in lesional scalp than in normal scalp, especially in alopecia totalis/universalis. Scalp samples also yield sequences from resident alphabeta T cells of normal skin.

Per germline, CDR1 NNHDY and CDR2 SYVADS. Trimming pared 2 bases from V and 3 bases from J, leaving 7 bases between. The CDR3 contains 13 residues. This clone was found many times. Its antigen remains unidentified. Mouse gene names and germline throughout. The read gets to within 4 residues of the CDR3 end, and the germline J gene fills in the rest. The same CDR3 also results from other DNA sequences found in this sample. Cells from pooled cutaneous lymph nodes were sorted by CD4, CD8alpha, NKG2D, NKG2ACE and other markers. Sequenced sample: CD4+ T cells sorted from a lymph node. This TCR came from a C3H/HeJ mouse with alopecia areata. These mice share the MHC haplotype H2-k. The chain combines TRBV13-3 with TRBJ2-3; TRBD1 might be the D (6 bases). The part of the CDR3 DNA that was read is TGTGCCAGCAGTGAGCAGGGGGCAGAA. This codes for CASSEQGAE. The entire CDR3 reads CASSEQGAETLYF.